The present T cell receptor (beta chain) was sequenced within a study of identifying expanded T cells in peripheral blood. Assay: immunoSEQ multiplex PCR; the TCRdb copy retains only in-frame clones and omits some. The repertoire holds about 78,000 clones, with roughly 86% as singletons. As regards this clone: What it binds is not known.

Healthy donors had no documented immune events, such as infections, while sampled. Study-wide results and limits: Over two and four weeks, about 15 and 18 clones changed, versus roughly 1.2 between replicates. Variance in clone template counts between roughly two-week samples significantly increased with total template count across all healthy donors.

This CDR3 region has 13 residues. V dropped 6 bases and J dropped 8; count of bases not matched to a gene: 3. CDR1 is MNHEY and CDR2 is SVGAGI in the germline V gene. The specimen was blood. This clonotype was obtained from a person aged 18 to 75 in good health. V and J are TRBV6-5 and TRBJ1-6, with TRBD1 identical over 8 bases. CDR3 residues: CASRATGDSPLHF. The CDR3 bases are TGTGCCAGCAGGGCGACAGGGGATTCACCCCTCCACTTT.